This passage covers 23 T cell receptor beta chains from one sample sequenced in a study of cytomegalovirus exposure and HLA in healthy donors. Clones were read by immunoSEQ multiplex PCR, and TCRdb kept only the in-frame ones, dropping some. Among a few hundred thousand clones listed, 65% to 85% were seen once. The material sequenced was PBMCs. The receptors were sampled from a woman in her 30s in good health and CMV-seropositive.

This chain joins TRBV30 and TRBJ2-3; 9 bases line up with TRBD2. The germline CDR1 and CDR2 sequences are GTSNPN and SVGIG (reference sequence). J was trimmed by 1 base and V by 2 bases; bases with no gene match: 4. CDR3 length: 15 residues. As DNA, the CDR3 is TGTGCCTGGAGTAGAGCGGGAGGTGGCACAGATACGCAGTATTTT. Translating it yields CAWSRAGGGTDTQYF.

The V and J genes are TRBV6-1 and TRBJ1-2; TRBD1 agrees at 8 bases. The CDR3 is made up of 14 amino acids. Trimming cost V 4 bases and J 4 bases; bases outside gene matches: 5. The germline V gene has CDR1 MNHNS and CDR2 SASEGT. The CDR3 coding sequence is TGTGCCAGCAGTGGGGGACAGGCCTTCTATGGCTACACCTTC. The encoded protein is CASSGGQAFYGYTF.

V gene TRBV13 combines with J gene TRBJ2-1; the D is unclear. Germline V gene lookup returns CDR1 PRHDT and CDR2 FYEKMQ (reference sequence). The CDR3 runs to 11 residues. Trimming left V 5 bases short and J 5 bases short, with 4 bases between. CDR3 protein: CASSNDNEQFF. CDR3 in DNA: TGTGCCAGCAGCAACGACAATGAGCAGTTCTTC.

The chain links TRBV6-5 to TRBJ2-7, with D perhaps matching TRBD1 (6 bases). V lost 0 bases and J lost 3, with 12 bases in between. CDR3 length equals 15 residues. The germline gives CDR1 MNHEY, CDR2 SVGAGI. CDR3 in DNA: TGTGCCAGCAGTTACTCGATTGGCAGGGGCTACGAGCAGTACTTC. This encodes CASSYSIGRGYEQYF.

This chain uses TRBV6-5 with TRBJ1-1, with 7 bases identical to TRBD1. In germline, CDR1 is MNHEY, CDR2 SVGAGI. With V trimmed by 5 bases and J by 3 bases, 9 bases remained unmatched. The CDR3 runs to 15 residues. CDR3 amino acids: CASSPQTGRHTEAFF. The CDR3 nucleotides are TGTGCCAGCAGTCCCCAGACAGGGCGCCACACTGAAGCTTTCTTT.

This clone was seen only a few times. The V gene is TRBV18, the J gene TRBJ1-1; D not certain. V gave up 2 bases and J gave up 11 bases, with 15 bases separating them. The CDR3 sequence is 13 residues long. Germline CDR1 is KGHSH and CDR2 is LQKENI. The chain's CDR3 is CASSPLDGQEAFF. CDR3 sequence (DNA): TGTGCCAGCTCACCATTAGATGGGCAGGAGGCTTTCTTT.

The chain recombines TRBV28 with TRBJ2-5; 10 nucleotides agree with TRBD1. The CDR3 runs 14 residues. Germline V CDR1 and CDR2: MDHEN, SYDVKM. The trim removed 5 bases at V and 4 bases at J, leaving 4 bases unmatched. CDR3 residues: CASSGTGVGETQYF. CDR3 nucleotide sequence: TGTGCCAGCAGTGGGACAGGGGTGGGAGAGACCCAGTACTTC.

The chain carries TRBV5-6 and TRBJ1-1; D possibly corresponds to TRBD1 (5 bases). CDR3 size: 12 residues. CDR1 and CDR2 (germline): SGHDT, YYEEEE. V lost 0 bases to trimming and J lost 8 bases, with 8 bases between them. CDR3 loop: CASSLGQGEAFF. The CDR3 coding sequence is TGTGCCAGCAGCTTGGGCCAGGGCGAAGCTTTCTTT.

The V and J genes are TRBV7-9 and TRBJ1-5; TRBD1 matches at 7 bases. The CDR3 loop spans 15 amino acids. Germline CDR1 is SEHNR and CDR2 is FQNEAQ (reference sequence). The V and J ends lost 3 bases and 0 bases, in that order; junction bases with no gene match: 2. The CDR3 here is CASSLGDSSNQPQHF. The DNA of the CDR3 is TGTGCCAGCAGCTTGGGGGACAGTAGCAATCAGCCCCAGCATTTT.

V gene TRBV27 combines with J gene TRBJ2-3; the D is unclear. Germline V gene lookup returns CDR1 MNHEY and CDR2 SMNVEV (reference sequence). The V and J ends lost 8 bases and 9 bases respectively, with 15 bases between them. CDR3 length equals 12 residues. The chain's CDR3 is CASGLPLGTQYF. CDR3 nucleotides: TGTGCCAGCGGGTTGCCATTGGGGACGCAGTATTTT.

The V call is TRBV12-5, the J call TRBJ1-4, with a tentative D call TRBD1 (5 bases). The CDR3 contains 16 residues. Germline CDR1 LGHNT, CDR2 FRNRAP. V dropped 4 bases and J dropped 8 bases, with 20 bases sitting between them. The CDR3 spells CASGSRSRDREEKLFF. CDR3 DNA: TGTGCTAGTGGTTCCAGGTCCCGGGACCGGGAAGAAAAACTGTTTTTT.

A single count supports this clone. The chain has TRBV6-1 and TRBJ2-1; D call uncertain. This CDR3 has 17 residues. V lost 4 bases, J lost 2 bases, and 18 bases lay in between. Germline V CDR1 and CDR2: MNHNS, SASEGT. The CDR3 reads CASSGAVRTGPYNEQFF. CDR3 DNA: TGTGCCAGCAGTGGCGCGGTCCGAACCGGCCCCTACAATGAGCAGTTCTTC.

The V and J genes are TRBV4-1 and TRBJ1-2; TRBD1 aligns across 9 bases. The CDR3 sequence is 17 residues long. V was pared by 3 bases and J by 4 bases, with 12 bases of the junction left unmatched. CDR1 is MGHRA, CDR2 YSYEKL, per germline. DNA for the CDR3: TGCGCCAGCAGCCAGGGCATGGGACAGGGTTATCGCTATGGCTACACCTTC. This gives the protein CASSQGMGQGYRYGYTF.

This clone has a single count. The chain has TRBV6-5 and TRBJ1-5; TRBD1 matches at 8 bases. The germline V gene encodes CDR1 MNHEY and CDR2 SVGAGI. Germline trimming cut 5 bases from V and 5 bases from J; bases unmatched to any gene: 5. The CDR3 length is 14 residues. The CDR3, as DNA: TGTGCCAGCAGTCGGACAGGGAGGGATCAGCCCCAGCATTTT. Translated: CASSRTGRDQPQHF.

The CDR3 spells CASSPLEAQSYNEQFF. The CDR3 DNA reads as TGTGCCAGCAGTCCCTTAGAGGCTCAGTCCTACAATGAGCAGTTCTTC. The chain employs TRBV28 and TRBJ2-1, with D unresolved. V gave up 5 bases and J gave up 1 base, with 15 bases separating them. From germline, CDR1 is MDHEN and CDR2 SYDVKM. This CDR3 contains 16 residues.

The chain employs TRBV29-1 and TRBJ2-3; D uncertain. CDR1 and CDR2 from the germline V gene are SQVTM and ANQGSEA. The V and J ends lost 4 bases and 4 bases respectively, with 9 bases between them. CDR3 length equals 12 residues. CDR3 DNA sequence: TGCAGCGTTGCATCTGGGGCAGATACGCAGTATTTT. It encodes CSVASGADTQYF.

The rearrangement links TRBV7-9 to TRBJ2-7; D may match TRBD1 or TRBD2 (5 bases each). Per germline, CDR1 SEHNR and CDR2 FQNEAQ (reference sequence). The CDR3 contains 12 residues. Trimming left V 8 bases short and J 6 bases short, with 14 bases between. The DNA of the CDR3 is TGTGCCAGCGGGGTGGGGGAGCGCGAGCAGTACTTC. Its protein is CASGVGEREQYF.

The genes are TRBV7-6 and TRBJ2-1; 11 bases are a match to TRBD2. The CDR3 extends over 16 amino acids. The V gene's germline CDR1 is SGHVS and CDR2 FNYEAQ. J gave up 3 bases and V 5 bases, and 6 bases lay outside the gene matches. CDR3 residues: CASSVSGTSGYNEQFF. The DNA of the CDR3 is TGTGCCAGCAGCGTAAGTGGGACTAGCGGCTACAATGAGCAGTTCTTC.

This clone came up once. The gene calls are TRBV13 and TRBJ2-2; either TRBD1 or TRBD2 may fit D (6 bases each). V gave up 5 bases and J gave up 3 bases, with 13 bases separating them. The CDR3 extends over 15 amino acids. The V gene's germline CDR1 is PRHDT and CDR2 FYEKMQ (reference sequence). In DNA, the CDR3 is TGTGCCAGCAGCGGGAAGGGGGGCGACACCGGGGAGCTGTTTTTT. Amino acids: CASSGKGGDTGELFF.

V is TRBV6-1 and J is TRBJ2-2; TRBD1 is a possible D gene (5 bases). From germline, CDR1 is MNHNS and CDR2 SASEGT. Trimming stripped 7 bases from V and 0 bases from J, with 9 bases between. The CDR3 sequence is 14 residues long. CDR3 sequence (DNA): TGTGCCAGCATGCAACAGGCGAACACCGGGGAGCTGTTTTTT. Translating gives CASMQQANTGELFF.

The V gene is TRBV30, the J gene TRBJ2-2; 12 bases line up with TRBD1. V shed 8 bases and J 4 bases; nucleotides not matched to a gene: 5. This CDR3 has 14 residues. Germline CDR1 and CDR2: GTSNPN and SVGIG (reference sequence). CDR3 nucleotide sequence: TGTGCCGGGGACAGGGGGCTAGGCACCGGGGAGCTGTTTTTT. This encodes CAGDRGLGTGELFF.

The CDR3 DNA reads as TGTGCCTGGAGTGCCGGGACCTACAATGAGCAGTTCTTC. Translating gives CAWSAGTYNEQFF. This sequence joins TRBV30 and TRBJ2-1, with a tentative D call TRBD2 (5 bases). This CDR3 region has 13 residues. Germline CDR1 reads GTSNPN; CDR2 reads SVGIG (reference sequence). The ends were cut back, 1 base at V and 2 bases at J, with 6 bases in the middle.

This clone came up once. Other DNA sequences in this specimen translate into the identical CDR3. The chain uses TRBV30 and TRBJ2-5; perhaps TRBD1 as D (6 bases). The V gene's germline CDR1 is GTSNPN and CDR2 SVGIG (reference sequence). CDR3 length equals 12 residues. Trimming stripped 0 bases from V and 5 bases from J, with 7 bases between. The chain's CDR3 is CAWSVQGETQYF. The CDR3 nucleotides read TGTGCCTGGAGTGTACAGGGTGAGACCCAGTACTTC.